These T cell receptor beta chains were read from a single sample in a study of early T cells in non-severe SARS-CoV-2 infection. TCRdb called the 5' RACE reads again in MiXCR, with one record for every CDR3 protein. Here the sample spans around 80,000 distinct CDR3 sequences, approximately 11% being singletons. Sequencing used whole blood, obtained at baseline. The receptor source for this set is an adult who was a healthcare worker with PCR-confirmed SARS-CoV-2 infection or an uninfected control (not recorded which). The CDR3 runs from the conserved cysteine through the conserved F or W. The order of the fields is V gene, D gene, CDR3 protein. A D gene is named only where the DNA matches it firmly.

TRBV2,.,CASSTLAGTDTQYF
TRBV7-3,TRBD1,CASSLTGQGQADTQYF
TRBV7-6,.,CASSLSLIVNEKLFF
TRBV6-2/TRBV6-3,.,CASSYSERNEQFF
TRBV19,.,CASSIFSPGANVLTF
TRBV7-7,.,CAGSLGQGPDTQYF
TRBV6-5,.,CASSYWGEKDTQYF
TRBV7-9,TRBD1,CASSLLTGGVSPLHF
TRBV10-3,.,CAFRSGNEQFF
TRBV5-1,.,CASSTDGPSVVQYF
TRBV6-5,TRBD2,CASSPGLAGGLDKNIQYF
TRBV25-1,.,CASSEGGRENYGYTF
TRBV11-2,TRBD1,CASSLWGTESTDTQYF
TRBV20-1,.,CSASRRGDRNIQYF
TRBV12-5,.,CASGGVNNEQFF
TRBV5-4,TRBD1,CASRPGTGNGYTF
TRBV3-1,.,CASSQGTSTATEAFF
TRBV30,.,CAWSVPRQMNTEAFF
TRBV7-9,.,CASSLRGDQPQHF
TRBV4-1,.,CASSPKSYQETQYF
TRBV29-1,TRBD1,CSVEKTGVAKNIQYF
TRBV15,.,CATSRPGPVTEAFF
TRBV20-1,.,CSVVGHKGEKLFF
TRBV7-9,TRBD1,CASSRGQGSFLANTGELFF
TRBV5-1,.,CASSLVSIQETQYF
TRBV29-1,.,CSVGSGLTYEQYF
TRBV9,.,CASSRGNNSPLHF
TRBV2,.,CASRKKPNTEAFF